This is a list of T cell receptor beta chains from one sample in a study of blood T cell repertoires in COVID-19. The method was immunoSEQ multiplex PCR; TCRdb's version includes in-frame clones alone and lacks a portion of them. The repertoire includes 60,000 to 85,000 clones, roughly nine tenths of them detected once, and 4.4% sits in the top ten. The sample consisted of peripheral blood. All receptors come from a man aged 50 to 60 with active COVID-19. CDR3s include the opening cysteine and the closing phenylalanine or tryptophan. Each record gives: V gene, J gene, D gene, clone size, CDR3 DNA, CDR3 protein. The D gene is left open where the match is weak. Some rows mark clone size as missing; the rest say once, few, many or name a class of expanded clone.

>TRBV5-1|TRBJ2-3|-|-
TGCGCCAGCAGCTTCGGGAACGGGCCCAAGGATACGCAGTATTTT
CASSFGNGPKDTQYF
>TRBV7-2|TRBJ1-1|TRBD1|-
TGTGCCAGCAGCTTGGGACAGCTGAACACTGAAGCTTTCTTT
CASSLGQLNTEAFF
>TRBV5-6|TRBJ2-4|TRBD2|-
TGTGCCAGCAGCCCACTGGGGCTAGCGGGAGGGCCGGGCAAAAACATTCAGTACTTC
CASSPLGLAGGPGKNIQYF
>TRBV7-8|TRBJ1-2|-|-
TGTGCCAGCAGCTTGGACGGACTCGTTGGGTATGGCTACACCTTC
CASSLDGLVGYGYTF
>TRBV29-1|TRBJ1-2|-|-
TGCAGCGTTGAAGACAGATCCTATGGCTACACCTTC
CSVEDRSYGYTF
>TRBV9|TRBJ2-5|TRBD2|-
TGTGCCCGCAGCGTCGGGGGTCGCGGGGGGGCCCCGGTGGAGACCCAGTACTTC
CARSVGGRGGAPVETQYF
>TRBV10-3|TRBJ1-2|TRBD1|-
TGTGCCATCAGTGCGACAGGGGCCCTGGACTGGAATGGCTACACCTTC
CAISATGALDWNGYTF
>TRBV10-3|TRBJ2-7|TRBD1|-
TGTGCCATCAGACAGGGGTTTGTCTCCTACGAGCAGTACTTC
CAIRQGFVSYEQYF
>TRBV18|TRBJ2-7|-|-
TGTGCCAGCTCACCACCTCAGTCCCCCTCCTACGAGCAGTACTTC
CASSPPQSPSYEQYF
>TRBV18|TRBJ2-7|-|-
TGTGCCAGCTCACCTGGACAATACGAGCAGTACTTC
CASSPGQYEQYF
>TRBV3-1/TRBV3-2|TRBJ1-2|-|-
TGTGCCAGCAGCCCGGTCTTGCAGGGATGGGCATTTGATGGCTACACCTTC
CASSPVLQGWAFDGYTF
>TRBV11-3|TRBJ2-1|-|-
TGTGCCAGCAGCCTTGGCCCAAACAATGAGCAGTTCTTC
CASSLGPNNEQFF
>TRBV3-1/TRBV3-2|TRBJ1-5|TRBD1|-
TGTGCCAGCAGCCAAGGTGGGACAGGGATCGAACAGCCCCAGCATTTT
CASSQGGTGIEQPQHF
>TRBV4-2|TRBJ2-3|TRBD2|-
TGTGCCAGCAGCCAAGAAATCGCGGGGGGACCCACAGATACGCAGTATTTT
CASSQEIAGGPTDTQYF
>TRBV9|TRBJ2-2|TRBD2|-
TGTGCCAGCAGCCGAGCGGGATGGGCCGGGGAGCTGTTTTTT
CASSRAGWAGELFF
>TRBV9|TRBJ2-5|TRBD2|few
TGTGCCAGCAGCGTAGGGGCTAGCGGGTCCCACCAAGAGACCCAGTACTTC
CASSVGASGSHQETQYF
>TRBV11-3|TRBJ2-2|TRBD1|-
TGTGCCAGCAGCTTAGATCGACAGGGGGGCACCGGGGAGCTGTTTTTT
CASSLDRQGGTGELFF
>TRBV7-9|TRBJ2-7|-|-
TGTGCCAGCAGCCGAGCGGGACAAAACTACGAGCAGTACTTC
CASSRAGQNYEQYF
>TRBV7-2|TRBJ2-7|-|-
TGTGCCAGCAGCTTAGTCCGTACTAGATTCTACGAGCAGTACTTC
CASSLVRTRFYEQYF
>TRBV5-5|TRBJ2-3|-|-
TGTGCCAGCAGCTTGTTGACAGTCTCAGATACGCAGTATTTT
CASSLLTVSDTQYF
>TRBV2|TRBJ1-1|-|-
TGTGCCAGCAGTGTCCGGGCTGAAGCTTTCTTT
CASSVRAEAFF
>TRBV2|TRBJ1-5|-|-
TGTGCCAGCAGTGAATTTAGGCAGGACAATCAGCCCCAGCATTTT
CASSEFRQDNQPQHF
>TRBV7-2|TRBJ2-3|-|once
TGTGCCAGCAGGTCCGGGATAAGCTGGGCAGATACGCAGTATTTT
CASRSGISWADTQYF
>TRBV5-1|TRBJ2-7|TRBD2|-
TGCGCCAGCAGCCCGATTTGGGGAGGGTCCTACGAGCAGTACTTC
CASSPIWGGSYEQYF
>TRBV6-5|TRBJ2-7|-|-
TGTGCCAGCCGGGGTGAACTCCCGGAGCAGTACTTC
CASRGELPEQYF
>TRBV29-1|TRBJ2-3|-|-
TGCAGCGTGGTGGGGGGAACTTGGACAATCACAGATACGCAGTATTTT
CSVVGGTWTITDTQYF
>TRBV6-2/TRBV6-3|TRBJ2-7|-|few
TGTGCCAGCAGCCCAATTACAGGGACCAAAGCCTACGAGCAGTACTTC
CASSPITGTKAYEQYF
>TRBV11-3|TRBJ2-3|-|-
TGTGCCAGCAGCTTCACGACTTCAGATACGCAGTATTTT
CASSFTTSDTQYF
>TRBV4-3|TRBJ2-2|-|few
TGCGCCAGCCAGGATTTAAACGACGGGGAGCTGTTTTTT
CASQDLNDGELFF
>TRBV7-2|TRBJ2-1|TRBD2|-
TGTGCCAGCAGCTTATACAAAGGACTAGCGGGGGTTTACAATGAGCAGTTCTTC
CASSLYKGLAGVYNEQFF